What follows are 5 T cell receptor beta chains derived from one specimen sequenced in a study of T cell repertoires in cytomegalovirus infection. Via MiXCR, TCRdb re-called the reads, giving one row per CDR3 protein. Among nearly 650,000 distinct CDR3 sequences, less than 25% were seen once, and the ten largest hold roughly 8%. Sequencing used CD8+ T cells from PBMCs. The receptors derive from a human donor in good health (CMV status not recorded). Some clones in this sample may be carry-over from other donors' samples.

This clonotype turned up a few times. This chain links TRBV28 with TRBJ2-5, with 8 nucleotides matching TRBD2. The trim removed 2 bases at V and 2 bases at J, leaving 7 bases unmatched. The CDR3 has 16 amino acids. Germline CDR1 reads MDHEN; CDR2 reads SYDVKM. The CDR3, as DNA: TGTGCCAGCAGTTTAATCGCGCGGGGGGAACAAGAGACCCAGTACTTC. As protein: CASSLIARGEQETQYF.

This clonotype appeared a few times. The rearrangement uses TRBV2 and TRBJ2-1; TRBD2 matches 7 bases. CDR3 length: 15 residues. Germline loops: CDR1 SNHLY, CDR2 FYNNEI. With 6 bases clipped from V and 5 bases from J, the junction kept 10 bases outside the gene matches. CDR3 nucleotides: TGTGCCAGCAGCCCCAGTGGGAGGGTGGACAATGAGCAGTTCTTC. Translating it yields CASSPSGRVDNEQFF. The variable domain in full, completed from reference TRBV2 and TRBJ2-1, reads EPEVTQTPSHQVTQMGQEVILRCVPISNHLYFYWYRQILGQKVEFLVSFYNNEISEKSEIFDDQFSVERPDGSNFTLKIRSTKLEDSAMYFCASSPSGRVDNEQFFGPGTRLTVL.

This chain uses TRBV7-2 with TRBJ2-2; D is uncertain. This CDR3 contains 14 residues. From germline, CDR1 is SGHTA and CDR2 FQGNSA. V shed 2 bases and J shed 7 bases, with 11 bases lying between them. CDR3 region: CASSLFLWDGELFF. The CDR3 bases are TGTGCCAGCAGCTTATTCCTGTGGGACGGGGAGCTGTTTTTT.

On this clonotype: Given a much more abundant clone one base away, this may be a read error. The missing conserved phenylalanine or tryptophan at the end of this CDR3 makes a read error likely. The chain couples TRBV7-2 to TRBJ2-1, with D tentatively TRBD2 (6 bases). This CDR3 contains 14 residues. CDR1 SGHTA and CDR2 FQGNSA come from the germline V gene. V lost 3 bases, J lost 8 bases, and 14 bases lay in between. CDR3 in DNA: TGTGCCAGCAGCTTTAGTGGGGGGAGCGATGAGCAGTTCTCC. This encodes CASSFSGGSDEQFS.

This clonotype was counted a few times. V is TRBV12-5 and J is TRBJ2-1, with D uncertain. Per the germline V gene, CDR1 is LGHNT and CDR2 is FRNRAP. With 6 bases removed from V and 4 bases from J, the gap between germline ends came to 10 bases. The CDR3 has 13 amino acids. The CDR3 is CASGLGPYNEQFF. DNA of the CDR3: TGTGCTAGTGGCCTCGGGCCTTACAATGAGCAGTTCTTC.